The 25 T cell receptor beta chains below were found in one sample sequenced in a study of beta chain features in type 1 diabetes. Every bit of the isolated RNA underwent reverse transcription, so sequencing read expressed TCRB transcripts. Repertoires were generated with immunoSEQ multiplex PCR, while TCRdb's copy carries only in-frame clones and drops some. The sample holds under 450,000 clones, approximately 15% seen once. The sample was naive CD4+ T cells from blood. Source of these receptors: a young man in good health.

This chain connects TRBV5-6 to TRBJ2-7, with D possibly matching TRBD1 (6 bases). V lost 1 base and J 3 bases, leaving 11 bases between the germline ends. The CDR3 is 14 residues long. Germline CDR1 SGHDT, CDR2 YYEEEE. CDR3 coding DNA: TGTGCCAGCAGCTTGCAGGGGACGATCTACGAGCAGTACTTC. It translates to CASSLQGTIYEQYF. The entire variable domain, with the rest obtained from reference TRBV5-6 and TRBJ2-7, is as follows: DAGVTQSPTHLIKTRGQQVTLRCSPKSGHDTVSWYQQALGQGPQFIFQYYEEEERQRGNFPDRFSGHQFPNYSSELNVNALLLGDSALYLCASSLQGTIYEQYFGPGTRLTVT.

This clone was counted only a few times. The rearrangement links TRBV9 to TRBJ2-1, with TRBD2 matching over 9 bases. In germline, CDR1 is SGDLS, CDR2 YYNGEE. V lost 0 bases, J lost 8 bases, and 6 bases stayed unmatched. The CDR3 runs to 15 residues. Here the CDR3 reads CASSVGKTSGDEQFF. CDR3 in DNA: TGTGCCAGCAGCGTAGGTAAGACTAGCGGCGATGAGCAGTTCTTC.

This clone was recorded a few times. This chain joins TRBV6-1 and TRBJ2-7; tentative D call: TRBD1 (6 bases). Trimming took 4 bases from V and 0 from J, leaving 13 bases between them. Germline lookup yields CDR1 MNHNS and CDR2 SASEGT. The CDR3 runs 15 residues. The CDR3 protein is CASSAAQGSSYEQYV. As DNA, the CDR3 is TGTGCCAGCAGTGCCGCTCAGGGGAGCTCCTACGAGCAGTACGTC.

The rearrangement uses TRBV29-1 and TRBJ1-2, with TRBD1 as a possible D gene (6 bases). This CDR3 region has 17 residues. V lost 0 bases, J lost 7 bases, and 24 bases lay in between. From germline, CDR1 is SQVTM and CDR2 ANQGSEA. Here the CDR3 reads CSVEDWGLTSKSGGYTF. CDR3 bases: TGCAGCGTTGAAGATTGGGGGCTTACCTCGAAAAGTGGTGGCTACACCTTC.

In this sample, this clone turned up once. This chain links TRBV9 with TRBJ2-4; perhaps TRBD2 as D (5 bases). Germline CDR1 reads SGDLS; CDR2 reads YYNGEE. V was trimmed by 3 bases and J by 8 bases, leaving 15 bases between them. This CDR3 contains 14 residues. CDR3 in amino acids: CASSDTVFGDIQYF. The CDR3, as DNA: TGTGCCAGCAGCGACACAGTCTTCGGGGACATTCAGTACTTC.

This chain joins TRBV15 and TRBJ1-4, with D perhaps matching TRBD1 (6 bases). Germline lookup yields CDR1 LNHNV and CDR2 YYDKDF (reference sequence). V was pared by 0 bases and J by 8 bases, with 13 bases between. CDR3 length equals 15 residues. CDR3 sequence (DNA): TGTGCCACCAGCAGAGATGGGGCCACAGGGGAAAAACTGTTTTTT. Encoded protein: CATSRDGATGEKLFF.

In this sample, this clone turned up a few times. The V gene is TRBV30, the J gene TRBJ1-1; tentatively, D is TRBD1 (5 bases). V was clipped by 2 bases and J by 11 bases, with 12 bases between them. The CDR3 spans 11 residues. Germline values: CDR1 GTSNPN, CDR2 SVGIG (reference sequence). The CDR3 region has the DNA TGTGCCTGGAGTCCAGGGAGTACGGCTTTCTTT. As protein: CAWSPGSTAFF.

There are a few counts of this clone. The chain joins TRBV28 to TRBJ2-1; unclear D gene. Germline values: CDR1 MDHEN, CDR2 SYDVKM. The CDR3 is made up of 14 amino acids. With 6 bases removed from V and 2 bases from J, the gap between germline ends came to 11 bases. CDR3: CASRVGLTYNEQFF. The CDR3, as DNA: TGTGCCAGCAGGGTCGGCCTAACCTACAATGAGCAGTTCTTC.

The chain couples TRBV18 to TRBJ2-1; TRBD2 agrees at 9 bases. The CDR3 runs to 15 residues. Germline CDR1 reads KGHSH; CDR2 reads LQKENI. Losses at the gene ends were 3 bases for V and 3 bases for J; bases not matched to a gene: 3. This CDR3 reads CASSPLAGDYNEQFF. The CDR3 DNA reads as TGTGCCAGCTCACCCTTAGCGGGAGACTACAATGAGCAGTTCTTC. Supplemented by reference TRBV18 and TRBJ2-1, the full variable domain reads NAGVMQNPRHLVRRRGQEARLRCSPMKGHSHVYWYRQLPEEGLKFMVYLQKENIIDESGMPKERFSAEFPKEGPSILRIQQVVRGDSAAYFCASSPLAGDYNEQFFGPGTRLTVL.

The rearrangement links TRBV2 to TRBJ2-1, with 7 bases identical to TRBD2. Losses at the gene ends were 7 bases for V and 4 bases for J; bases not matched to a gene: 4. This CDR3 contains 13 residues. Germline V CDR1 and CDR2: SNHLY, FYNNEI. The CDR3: CASTSGVYNEQFF. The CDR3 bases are TGTGCCAGCACGAGCGGGGTTTACAATGAGCAGTTCTTC.

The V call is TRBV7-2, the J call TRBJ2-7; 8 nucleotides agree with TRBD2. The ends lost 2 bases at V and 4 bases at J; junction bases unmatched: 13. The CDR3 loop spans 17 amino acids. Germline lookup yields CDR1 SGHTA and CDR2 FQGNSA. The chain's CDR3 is CASSLFLLAAKTYEQYF. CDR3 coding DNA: TGTGCCAGCAGCTTATTTTTACTAGCGGCGAAAACGTACGAGCAGTACTTC.

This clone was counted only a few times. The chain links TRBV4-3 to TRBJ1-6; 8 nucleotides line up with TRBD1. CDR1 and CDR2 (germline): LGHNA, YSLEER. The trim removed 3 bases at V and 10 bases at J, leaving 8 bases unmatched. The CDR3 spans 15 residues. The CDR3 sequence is CASSHRTGRNSPLHF. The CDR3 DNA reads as TGCGCCAGCAGCCACAGGACAGGGCGAAACTCACCCCTCCACTTT.

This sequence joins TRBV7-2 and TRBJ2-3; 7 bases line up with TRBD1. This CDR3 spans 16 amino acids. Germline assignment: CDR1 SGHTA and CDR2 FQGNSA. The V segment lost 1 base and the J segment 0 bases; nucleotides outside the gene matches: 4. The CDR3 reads CASSLGYRGSTDTQYF. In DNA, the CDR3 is TGTGCCAGCAGCTTAGGATACAGGGGCAGCACAGATACGCAGTATTTT.

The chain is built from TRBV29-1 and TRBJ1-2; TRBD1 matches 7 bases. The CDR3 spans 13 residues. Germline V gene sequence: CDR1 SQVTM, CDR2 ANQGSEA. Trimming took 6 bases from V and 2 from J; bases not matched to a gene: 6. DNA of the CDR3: TGCAGCGTACTGGGACAGAACAACTATGGCTACACCTTC. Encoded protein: CSVLGQNNYGYTF.

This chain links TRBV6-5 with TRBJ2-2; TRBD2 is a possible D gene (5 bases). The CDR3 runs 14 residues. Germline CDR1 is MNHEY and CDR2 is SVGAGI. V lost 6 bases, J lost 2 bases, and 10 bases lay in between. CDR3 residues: CASSRSVNTGELFF. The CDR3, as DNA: TGTGCCAGCAGCCGTAGCGTTAACACCGGGGAGCTGTTTTTT.

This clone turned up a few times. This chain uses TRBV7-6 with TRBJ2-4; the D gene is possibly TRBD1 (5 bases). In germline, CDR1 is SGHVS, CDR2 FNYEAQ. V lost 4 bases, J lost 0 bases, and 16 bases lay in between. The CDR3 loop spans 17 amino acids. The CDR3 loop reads CASSSISDSIAKNIQYF. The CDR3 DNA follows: TGTGCCAGCAGCTCCATTTCCGACAGTATAGCCAAAAACATTCAGTACTTC. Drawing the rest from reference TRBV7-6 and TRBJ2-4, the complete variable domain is GAGVSQSPRYKVTKRGQDVALRCDPISGHVSLYWYRQALGQGPEFLTYFNYEAQQDKSGLPNDRFSAERPEGSISTLTIQRTEQRDSAMYRCASSSISDSIAKNIQYFGAGTRLSVL.

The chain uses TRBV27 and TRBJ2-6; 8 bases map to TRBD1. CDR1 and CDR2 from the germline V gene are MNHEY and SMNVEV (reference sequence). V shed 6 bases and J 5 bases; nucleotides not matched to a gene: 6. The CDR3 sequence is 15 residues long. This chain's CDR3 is CASSPGQGWANVLTF. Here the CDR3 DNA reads TGTGCCAGCAGCCCCGGACAGGGTTGGGCCAACGTCCTGACTTTC. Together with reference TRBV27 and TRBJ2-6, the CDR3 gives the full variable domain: EAQVTQNPRYLITVTGKKLTVTCSQNMNHEYMSWYRQDPGLGLRQIYYSMNVEVTDKGDVPEGYKVSRKEKRNFPLILESPSPNQTSLYFCASSPGQGWANVLTFGAGSRLTVL.

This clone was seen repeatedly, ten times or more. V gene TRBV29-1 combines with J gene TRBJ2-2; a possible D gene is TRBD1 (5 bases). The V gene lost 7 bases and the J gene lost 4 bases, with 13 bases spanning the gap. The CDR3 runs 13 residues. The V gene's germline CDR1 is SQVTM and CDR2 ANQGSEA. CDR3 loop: CSGTTAFTGELFF. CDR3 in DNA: TGCAGCGGAACGACAGCGTTCACCGGGGAGCTGTTTTTT.

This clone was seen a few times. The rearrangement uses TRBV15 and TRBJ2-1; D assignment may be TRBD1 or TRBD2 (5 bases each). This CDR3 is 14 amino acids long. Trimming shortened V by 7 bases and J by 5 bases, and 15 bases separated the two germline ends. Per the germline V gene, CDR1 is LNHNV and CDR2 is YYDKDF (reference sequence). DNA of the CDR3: TGTGCCACCAAGGGGCTAGCAGTCGACAATGAGCAGTTCTTC. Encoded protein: CATKGLAVDNEQFF.

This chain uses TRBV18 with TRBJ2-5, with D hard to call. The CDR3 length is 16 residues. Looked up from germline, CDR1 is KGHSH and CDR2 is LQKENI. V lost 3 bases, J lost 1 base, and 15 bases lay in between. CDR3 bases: TGTGCCAGCTCACCCCTAAGTGGCACTCTCCAAGAGACCCAGTACTTC. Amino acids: CASSPLSGTLQETQYF.

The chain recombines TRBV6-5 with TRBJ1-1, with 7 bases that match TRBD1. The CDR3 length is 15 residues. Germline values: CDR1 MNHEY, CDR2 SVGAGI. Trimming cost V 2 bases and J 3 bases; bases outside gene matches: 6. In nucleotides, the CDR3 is TGTGCCAGCAGTTACGACCAGGGGGATTACACTGAAGCTTTCTTT. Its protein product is CASSYDQGDYTEAFF.

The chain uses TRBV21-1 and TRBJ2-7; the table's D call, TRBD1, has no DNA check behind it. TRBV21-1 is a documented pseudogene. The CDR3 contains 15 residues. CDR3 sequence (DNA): TGTGCCAGCAGGAGGGACAGGGTAGGGTCCTACGAGCAGTACGTC. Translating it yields CASRRDRVGSYEQYV.

Written as DNA, the CDR3 is TGCAGCGTTGTCCAGAGGGGTGCTTCCTATGGCTACACCTTC. Amino acid sequence: CSVVQRGASYGYTF. The rearrangement uses TRBV29-1 and TRBJ1-2; tentatively, D is TRBD1 (5 bases). The CDR3 is 14 amino acids. Germline-derived CDR1 and CDR2 are SQVTM and ANQGSEA. Trimming took off 4 bases at V and 4 bases at J, with 16 bases between the two ends. The variable domain in full, completed from reference TRBV29-1 and TRBJ1-2, reads SAVISQKPSRDICQRGTSLTIQCQVDSQVTMMFWYRQQPGQSLTLIATANQGSEATYESGFVIDKFPISRPNLTFSTLTVSNMSPEDSSIYLCSVVQRGASYGYTFGSGTRLTVV.

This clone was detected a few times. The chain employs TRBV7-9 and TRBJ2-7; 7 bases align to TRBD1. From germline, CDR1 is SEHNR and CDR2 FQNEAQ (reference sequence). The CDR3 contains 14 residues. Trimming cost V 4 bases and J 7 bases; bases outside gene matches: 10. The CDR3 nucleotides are TGTGCCAGCAGCTCAAACAGGGGTACGTGGGAGCAGTACTTC. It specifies CASSSNRGTWEQYF.

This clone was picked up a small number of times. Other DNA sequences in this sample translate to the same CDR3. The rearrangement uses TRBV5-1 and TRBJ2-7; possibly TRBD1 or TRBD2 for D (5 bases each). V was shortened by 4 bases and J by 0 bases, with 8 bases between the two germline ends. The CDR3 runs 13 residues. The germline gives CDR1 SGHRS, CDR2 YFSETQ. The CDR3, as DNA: TGCGCCAGCAGCCGGGACCGCTCCTACGAGCAGTACGTC. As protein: CASSRDRSYEQYV.